This T cell receptor (beta chain) was documented in a study of radiotherapy plus CTLA-4 blockade in lung cancer. Study-wide context: For 15% to 20% of patients, objective responses occurred, and about 33% had disease control. General study results and limits: Radiotherapy plus ipilimumab was followed by expansion in blood of tumor-derived TCR clones.

A word on this clone: Its cognate antigen is unknown.

Some clones are missing from TCRdb's copy, which holds only in-frame ones; the method was immunoSEQ multiplex PCR. The sample lists over 100,000 clones, around 89% occurring once. Germline V CDR1 and CDR2: LNHDA, SQIVND (reference sequence). There are 12 residues in the CDR3. V lost 1 base, J lost 7 bases, and 7 bases lay in between. People whose metastatic non-small-cell lung cancer was chemo-refractory got focal radiation along with CTLA-4 blockade by ipilimumab. The rearrangement links TRBV19 to TRBJ1-2; no definite D call. The clonotype was recovered from a human donor with non-small cell lung cancer that progressed on radiotherapy plus ipilimumab. Sequencing was performed on peripheral blood, taken from a patient treated with radiotherapy plus ipilimumab. The CDR3, as DNA: TGTGCCAGTAGTATAGGACCGGGTGGCTACACCTTC. Translating gives CASSIGPGGYTF. The full variable domain, its missing parts supplied by reference TRBV19 and TRBJ1-2, is DGGITQSPKYLFRKEGQNVTLSCEQNLNHDAMYWYRQDPGQGLRLIYYSQIVNDFQKGDIAEGYSVSREKKESFPLTVTSAQKNPTAFYLCASSIGPGGYTFGSGTRLTVV.